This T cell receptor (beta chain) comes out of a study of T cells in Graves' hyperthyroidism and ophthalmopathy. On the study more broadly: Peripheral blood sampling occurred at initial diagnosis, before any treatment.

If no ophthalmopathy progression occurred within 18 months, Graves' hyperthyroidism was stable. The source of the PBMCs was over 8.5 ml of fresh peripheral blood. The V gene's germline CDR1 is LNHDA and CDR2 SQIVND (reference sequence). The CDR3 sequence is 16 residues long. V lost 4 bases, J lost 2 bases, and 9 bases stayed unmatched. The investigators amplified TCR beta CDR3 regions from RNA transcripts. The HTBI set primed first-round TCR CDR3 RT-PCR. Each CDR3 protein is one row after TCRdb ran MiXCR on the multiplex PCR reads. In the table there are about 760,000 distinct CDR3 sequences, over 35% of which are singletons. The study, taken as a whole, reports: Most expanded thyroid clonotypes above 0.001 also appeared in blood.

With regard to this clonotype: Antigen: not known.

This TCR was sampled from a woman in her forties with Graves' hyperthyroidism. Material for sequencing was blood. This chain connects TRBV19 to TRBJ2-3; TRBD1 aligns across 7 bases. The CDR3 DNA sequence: TGTGCCAGTAGTACAGGGACAGCCGCAGCCACAGATACGCAGTATTTT. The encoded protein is CASSTGTAAATDTQYF.